Below, 9 T cell receptor beta chains from the same sample are listed, as sequenced in a study of CD8 T cells in Susac syndrome. Reverse transcription used roughly 0.45 to 1 ug RNA and random hexamers. From the immunoSEQ multiplex PCR reads, TCRdb called clonotypes with MiXCR, one entry per CDR3 protein. The sample includes a few hundred thousand distinct CDR3 sequences, roughly 90% of them seen just once. The sample comprised CD8+ T cells from PBMCs. These receptors all stem from a human donor with multiple sclerosis.

The chain uses TRBV10-3 and TRBJ2-3; D unresolved. V gave up 4 bases and J gave up 4 bases, with 9 bases separating them. The CDR3 runs 13 residues. The germline gives CDR1 ENHRY, CDR2 SYGVKD. The CDR3 DNA sequence: TGTGCCATCAGTGTCGACTCTCCAGATACGCAGTATTTT. Translation: CAISVDSPDTQYF.

CDR3 region: CSARTSGGRTGELFF. The DNA of the CDR3 is TGCAGTGCTAGAACTAGCGGGGGACGGACCGGGGAGCTGTTTTTT. The V and J genes are TRBV20-1 and TRBJ2-2; 11 bases fit TRBD2. The germline CDR1 and CDR2 sequences are DFQATT and SNEGSKA (reference sequence). The CDR3 totals 15 residues. The V gene end was trimmed by 2 bases and the J gene end by 5 bases; junction bases not matched to a gene: 4.

This rearrangement joins TRBV27 to TRBJ2-3, with D possibly being TRBD2 (5 bases). The CDR3 has 15 amino acids. V lost 6 bases and J 2 bases, leaving 15 bases between the germline ends. Germline CDR1 is MNHEY and CDR2 is SMNVEV (reference sequence). The CDR3 loop reads CASSPGKWVTDTQYF. Written as DNA, the CDR3 is TGTGCCAGCAGCCCCGGGAAGTGGGTCACAGATACGCAGTATTTT.

This chain connects TRBV29-1 to TRBJ1-5; D possibly corresponds to TRBD1 (6 bases). Germline V CDR1 and CDR2: SQVTM, ANQGSEA. The CDR3 is 13 amino acids. V shed 7 bases and J shed 1 base, with 11 bases lying between them. The CDR3 sequence: CSAGQWSNQPQHF. The CDR3 bases are TGCAGCGCCGGACAGTGGAGCAATCAGCCCCAGCATTTT.

The chain has TRBV27 and TRBJ1-6, with D possibly being TRBD1 (5 bases). CDR1 and CDR2 from the germline V gene are MNHEY and SMNVEV (reference sequence). This CDR3 contains 14 residues. V lost 6 bases to trimming and J lost 3 bases, with 9 bases between them. CDR3 residues: CASRGEVYNSPLHF. Here the CDR3 DNA reads TGTGCCAGCAGGGGGGAGGTCTATAATTCACCCCTCCACTTT.

The rearrangement links TRBV7-2 to TRBJ2-7, with 11 bases lining up with TRBD1. This CDR3 is built from 19 residues. With V trimmed by 2 bases and J by 2 bases, 14 bases remained unmatched. Germline assignment: CDR1 SGHTA and CDR2 FQGNSA. CDR3 residues: CASSLRPGQGVLPPYEQYF. The CDR3 nucleotides read TGTGCCAGCAGCTTAAGGCCGGGACAGGGGGTACTCCCACCCTACGAGCAGTACTTC.

J is TRBJ1-2 and V is TRBV6-5; 9 bases agree with TRBD1. Trimming took 6 bases from V and 6 from J; bases not matched to a gene: 2. The CDR3 is 12 amino acids. Germline V gene data show CDR1 as MNHEY and CDR2 as SVGAGI. Here the CDR3 reads CASRRDRDGYTF. In DNA form, the CDR3 reads TGTGCCAGCAGAAGGGACAGGGATGGCTACACCTTC.

The chain carries TRBV29-1 and TRBJ1-1, with 8 bases identical to TRBD1. Germline V CDR1 and CDR2: SQVTM, ANQGSEA. CDR3 length equals 14 residues. With V trimmed by 3 bases and J by 0 bases, 3 bases remained unmatched. The CDR3 DNA is TGCAGCGTTGACCCGGGACAGGTGAACACTGAAGCTTTCTTT. It codes for CSVDPGQVNTEAFF.

The chain recombines TRBV9 with TRBJ2-7, with TRBD1 identical over 7 bases. Trimming removed 0 bases from V and 1 base from J; junction bases left unmatched: 1. Germline-derived CDR1 and CDR2 are SGDLS and YYNGEE. The CDR3 has 14 amino acids. In DNA, the CDR3 is TGTGCCAGCAGCGTAGAGGGACAGTCCTACGAGCAGTACTTC. Translation: CASSVEGQSYEQYF.